This is a list of T cell receptor beta chains from one sample in a study of patients and donors after allogeneic stem cell transplantation. One entry per CDR3 protein results from TCRdb running MiXCR on the RT-PCR reads. The data contain approximately 61,000 distinct CDR3 sequences, 13% of them singletons. Material for sequencing was blood, either unsorted or a sorted T cell fraction (not recorded which). The receptors were gathered from a human donor who was either an allogeneic HSCT recipient or a stem cell or donor lymphocyte infusion donor (not recorded which). It is not recorded whose cells these are; they may come from a transplant donor. Each CDR3 is given with its conserved first and last residue. The D gene is left open where the match is weak. The size entry is marked missing in some rows and otherwise reads once, few, many or a size class.

abundance	v_gene	j_gene	d_gene	CDR3nt	CDR3aa
many	TRBV9	TRBJ1-5	.	TGTGCCAGCAGCGAGTGGGCTGCGAATCAGCCCCAGCATTTT	CASSEWAANQPQHF
many	TRBV29-1	TRBJ2-1	TRBD2	TGCAGCGTTGACGGACTAGCGGGGACGTACTACAATGAGCAGTTCTTC	CSVDGLAGTYYNEQFF
many	TRBV10-3	TRBJ1-1	.	TGTGCCATCAGTGAGATTGCGAACACTGAAGCTTTCTTT	CAISEIANTEAFF
.	TRBV18	TRBJ1-1	.	TGTGCCAGCTCACCAACGATAGGACAGCAGAACACTGAAGCTTTCTTT	CASSPTIGQQNTEAFF
.	TRBV12-5	TRBJ2-1	TRBD2	TGTGCTAGTGGTTTAGGGACTAGCGGGAGCTCCTACAATGAGCAGTTCTTC	CASGLGTSGSSYNEQFF
.	TRBV2	TRBJ2-2	TRBD2	TGTGCCAGCAGTCGAGCGGGAGGCCCGAACACCGGGGAGCTGTTTTTT	CASSRAGGPNTGELFF
medium-sized	TRBV20-1	TRBJ2-1	.	TGCAGTGCCAACCTACGACAGCCAGCTATCTACAATGAGCAGTTCTTC	CSANLRQPAIYNEQFF
.	TRBV5-1	TRBJ1-1	.	TGCGTCAGCAGCTTGGGAATCACTGAAGCTTTCTTT	CVSSLGITEAFF
few	TRBV7-9	TRBJ1-2	.	TGTGCCAGCAAAGCGGGGGAAGCTAACTATGGCTACACCTTC	CASKAGEANYGYTF
many	TRBV25-1	TRBJ2-7	.	TGTGCCAGCAGTGAACTAGAGCGGACCGAGCAGTACTTC	CASSELERTEQYF
many	TRBV20-1	TRBJ1-5	TRBD1	TGCAGTGCTAGAGGGGGGACAGGGGGCGTTAACAGCAATCAGCCCCAGCATTTT	CSARGGTGGVNSNQPQHF
.	TRBV12-5	TRBJ2-1	TRBD1	TGTGCTAGTGCTCTACTCTTACAGGGGAGCAATGAGCAGTTCTTC	CASALLLQGSNEQFF
few	TRBV6-5	TRBJ1-6	.	TGTGCCAGCAGCCGGGACATATATAATTCACCCCTCCACTTT	CASSRDIYNSPLHF
many	TRBV29-1	TRBJ1-3	.	TGCAGCGTCGAAGAGACCCTCTCTGGAAACACCATATATTTT	CSVEETLSGNTIYF
few	TRBV4-2	TRBJ2-1	TRBD1	TGTGCCAGCAGCCCCATCTCGGACAGGGGGCCGAATGAGCAGTTCTTC	CASSPISDRGPNEQFF
many	TRBV10-3	TRBJ1-5	.	TGTGCCATCAGTGGTCAAAAGGAGGCTAATCAGCCCCAGCATTTT	CAISGQKEANQPQHF
.	TRBV4-1	TRBJ2-7	.	TGCGCCAGCAGCCAAGATTTAAGGCGGAGAGACTACGAGCAGTACTTC	CASSQDLRRRDYEQYF
few	TRBV5-1	TRBJ2-1	.	TGCGCCAGCAGCTTGGCCTACAATGAGCAGTTCTTC	CASSLAYNEQFF
.	TRBV7-3	TRBJ2-1	TRBD1	TGTGCCAGCAGCTTAATGCCCGGGACAGGGGACTACAATGAGCAGTTCTTC	CASSLMPGTGDYNEQFF
.	TRBV6-2/TRBV6-3	TRBJ2-7	TRBD1	TGTGCCAGCAGTTATACGACAGGGGTGTCCTACGAGCAGTACTTC	CASSYTTGVSYEQYF
many	TRBV29-1	TRBJ2-1	TRBD2	TGCAGCGTTGTAGCGGGAGGGTACAATGAGCAGTTCTTC	CSVVAGGYNEQFF
many	TRBV11-2	TRBJ1-5	.	TGTGCCAGCAGCTTAGGGCAGACCCAGCCCCAGCATTTT	CASSLGQTQPQHF
few	TRBV10-3	TRBJ2-7	TRBD2	TGTGCCATCAGCTCTAGCGGGAGGGCCTACGAGCAGTACTTC	CAISSSGRAYEQYF
many	TRBV7-9	TRBJ1-4	.	TGTGCCAGCAGCCGGGATCCTTTTGCAACTAATGAAAAACTGTTTTTT	CASSRDPFATNEKLFF
many	TRBV12-3/TRBV12-4	TRBJ1-5	TRBD1	TGTGCCAGCAGACGACAGGGGGCGCTTGGTCAGCCCCAGCATTTT	CASRRQGALGQPQHF
few	TRBV10-3	TRBJ2-7	.	TGTGCCATCAGTGAACTCATCTCGAAGTCCCACGAGCAGTACTTC	CAISELISKSHEQYF
medium-sized	TRBV5-1	TRBJ1-1	.	TGCGCCAGCAGCTCGACAGGCCTGAACACTGAAGCTTTCTTT	CASSSTGLNTEAFF